This T cell receptor (beta chain) derives from a study of Graves' ophthalmopathy and Graves' hyperthyroidism. RNA transcripts were the template, and TCR beta CDR3 regions were amplified from them. HTBI primers were employed in first-round RT-PCR, then a second-round multiplex PCR followed. TCRdb recomputed calls from the multiplex PCR reads with MiXCR, one row per CDR3 protein. The sample records 650,000 to 900,000 distinct CDR3 sequences, 35% to 50% being singletons. The CDR3 covers 15 residues. The V gene end was trimmed by 5 bases and the J gene end by 5 bases; junction bases not matched to a gene: 10.

The gene calls are TRBV12-3 or TRBV12-4 and TRBJ2-5, with 8 bases identical to TRBD2. The receptor was isolated from an adult man with Graves' ophthalmopathy. The sample comprised peripheral blood. This CDR3 is CASSLHSGIGETQYF. The CDR3 region has the DNA TGTGCCAGCAGTCTCCATAGCGGGATAGGGGAGACCCAGTACTTC.